These 21 T cell receptor beta chains originate from one sample sequenced in a study of blood T cell repertoires in COVID-19. Generated by immunoSEQ multiplex PCR, the TCRdb table keeps only in-frame clones and is missing some. The sample holds about 70,000 clones, under 95% seen once. Sequences were obtained from peripheral blood. The receptors were gathered from a human donor in a cohort sampled during active COVID-19.

CDR3 sequence reads: CASSQDGRGYGYTF. The DNA of the CDR3 is TGCGCCAGCAGCCAAGATGGGAGGGGCTATGGCTACACCTTC. The genes are TRBV4-3 and TRBJ1-2; maybe TRBD1 (5 bases). Trimming took off 0 bases at V and 4 bases at J, with 9 bases between the two ends. The CDR3 extends over 14 amino acids. Germline V gene sequence: CDR1 LGHNA, CDR2 YSLEER.

V and J are TRBV7-2 and TRBJ1-1; D is perhaps TRBD1 (5 bases). Trimming cost V 4 bases and J 6 bases, with 9 bases left between them. The CDR3 has 12 residues. CDR1 is SGHTA and CDR2 is FQGNSA in the germline V gene. The CDR3 nucleotides read TGTGCCAGCAGCTCGGACACAGCTGAAGCTTTCTTT. Translated, it gives CASSSDTAEAFF.

The chain has TRBV2 and TRBJ1-2; 7 nucleotides align to TRBD1. Germline assignment: CDR1 SNHLY and CDR2 FYNNEI. Trimming cost V 5 bases and J 0 bases; bases outside gene matches: 3. CDR3 length equals 14 residues. CDR3 coding DNA: TGTGCCAGCAGTTTAGGACAGGCTAACTATGGCTACACCTTC. It yields the protein CASSLGQANYGYTF.

The V and J genes are TRBV11-2 and TRBJ2-7; 8 bases agree with TRBD1. The CDR3 totals 13 residues. The V gene's germline CDR1 is SGHAT and CDR2 FQNNGV. J gave up 6 bases and V 1 base, and 2 bases lay outside the gene matches. This CDR3 reads CASSLGTGSEQYF. The CDR3 DNA follows: TGTGCCAGCAGCTTAGGGACAGGGTCCGAGCAGTACTTC.

The chain carries TRBV27 and TRBJ1-6; D gene uncertain. Trimming took off 3 bases at V and 2 bases at J, with 5 bases between the two ends. The germline CDR1 and CDR2 sequences are MNHEY and SMNVEV (reference sequence). CDR3 size: 14 residues. The CDR3 DNA reads as TGTGCCAGCAGTTTGAGTCCCTATAATTCACCCCTCCACTTT. Protein sequence: CASSLSPYNSPLHF.

V gene TRBV5-6 combines with J gene TRBJ1-2; D possibly corresponds to TRBD1 (6 bases). The ends were cut back, 1 base at V and 8 bases at J, with 24 bases in the middle. The CDR3 has 17 amino acids. Per germline, CDR1 SGHDT and CDR2 YYEEEE. The CDR3 DNA reads as TGTGCCAGCAGCTTGTCTTTCTGGGGGCGGCCCCTATACGGCTACACCTTC. Its protein is CASSLSFWGRPLYGYTF.

The chain couples TRBV3-1 (or the pseudogene TRBV3-2) to TRBJ1-3; weak D call: TRBD1 (6 bases). The CDR3 length is 14 residues. Trimming cost V 9 bases and J 9 bases, with 21 bases left between them. Germline assignment: CDR1 LGHDT and CDR2 YNNKEL (reference sequence). DNA for the CDR3: TGTGCCAGTGCTATCGGGACACGGACCTCCACCATATATTTT. It codes for CASAIGTRTSTIYF.

This chain connects TRBV6-1 to TRBJ2-7; the D is unclear. The ends were cut back, 0 bases at V and 0 bases at J, with 12 bases in the middle. Germline V CDR1 and CDR2: MNHNS, SASEGT. This CDR3 is built from 16 residues. The CDR3 region has the DNA TGTGCCAGCAGTGAAGCGCTTCTGGGCCGCTCCTACGAGCAGTACTTC. This sequence encodes CASSEALLGRSYEQYF.

This clone was detected only once. The chain combines TRBV9 with TRBJ2-5, with TRBD1 matching 7 bases. CDR3 length: 15 amino acids. Germline V lookup: CDR1 SGDLS, CDR2 YYNGEE. With 4 bases clipped from V and 1 base from J, the junction kept 7 bases outside the gene matches. The CDR3 sequence: CASSRLRQGQETQYF. In DNA, the CDR3 is TGTGCCAGCAGCCGCCTCCGACAGGGCCAAGAGACCCAGTACTTC.

This chain joins TRBV7-2 and TRBJ1-1, with D perhaps TRBD1 (5 bases). CDR1 SGHTA and CDR2 FQGNSA come from the germline V gene. Deletions cut 10 bases from V and 0 bases from J, with 21 bases between. This CDR3 has 16 residues. The CDR3, as DNA: TGTGCCACCCTTAAGGGGCTTGGAAGTATGAACACTGAAGCTTTCTTT. This sequence encodes CATLKGLGSMNTEAFF.

The table lists this clone with a count of one. V and J are TRBV24-1 and TRBJ2-7; weak D call: TRBD1 (6 bases). The CDR3 spans 17 residues. The V end was cut by 4 bases, the J end by 2 bases, with 20 bases between. Germline V gives CDR1 KGHDR, CDR2 SFDVKD. CDR3 DNA sequence: TGTGCCACCAGTGAGGTGGACAGACCCAGCACTACCTACGAGCAGTACTTC. Translation gives CATSEVDRPSTTYEQYF.

The J gene is TRBJ2-7, the V gene TRBV7-3; D might be TRBD2 (5 bases). In germline, CDR1 is SGHTA, CDR2 FQGTGA. The CDR3 has 13 residues. The germline V and J ends were trimmed by 2 bases and 5 bases, with 10 bases remaining between them. DNA of the CDR3: TGTGCCAGCAGCTTAGGGCGAGGGAACGAGCAGTACTTC. The encoded protein is CASSLGRGNEQYF. Based on the CDR3 plus reference TRBV7-3 and TRBJ2-7, the full variable domain is GAGVSQTPSNKVTEKGKYVELRCDPISGHTALYWYRQSLGQGPEFLIYFQGTGAADDSGLPNDRFFAVRPEGSVSTLKIQRTERGDSAVYLCASSLGRGNEQYFGPGTRLTVT.

This chain links TRBV4-1 with TRBJ2-5, with TRBD2 matching over 7 bases. The CDR3 loop spans 13 amino acids. Germline V CDR1 and CDR2: MGHRA, YSYEKL. V lost 4 bases, J lost 5 bases, and 4 bases stayed unmatched. The CDR3 here is CASSRGGEETQYF. In nucleotides, the CDR3 is TGCGCCAGCAGCCGGGGAGGGGAGGAGACCCAGTACTTC.

This rearrangement joins TRBV6-5 to TRBJ2-5; 9 nucleotides line up with TRBD1. Trimming took 9 bases from V and 0 from J; bases not matched to a gene: 5. The CDR3 loop spans 14 amino acids. Germline-derived CDR1 and CDR2 are MNHEY and SVGAGI. As DNA, the CDR3 is TGTGCCAGAGAGCGACAGGGGGACCAAGAGACCCAGTACTTC. It translates to CARERQGDQETQYF.

The chain couples TRBV15 to TRBJ2-7; tentatively, D is TRBD2 (5 bases). Germline values: CDR1 LNHNV, CDR2 YYDKDF (reference sequence). The length of the CDR3 is 15 residues. V was shortened by 1 base and J by 5 bases, with 15 bases between the two germline ends. The CDR3 DNA is TGTGCCACCAGCAGAGGGGAGTCCGGGGTCGACGAGCAGTACTTC. Its protein product is CATSRGESGVDEQYF.

The rearrangement uses TRBV27 and TRBJ2-7; 7 nucleotides align to TRBD1. The CDR3 consists of 15 residues. The germline CDR1 and CDR2 sequences are MNHEY and SMNVEV (reference sequence). V was clipped by 2 bases and J by 3 bases; unmatched bases: 7. As DNA, the CDR3 is TGTGCCAGCAGTTTACGACAGGGAGAGTACTACGAGCAGTACTTC. Translation gives CASSLRQGEYYEQYF.

The rearrangement joins TRBV9 to TRBJ2-7; D uncertain. The CDR3 has 14 residues. The germline V gene has CDR1 SGDLS and CDR2 YYNGEE. Trimming removed 0 bases at V and 1 base at J, with 8 bases between. The CDR3 loop is CASSVGLGSYEQYF. The CDR3 DNA sequence: TGTGCCAGCAGCGTAGGACTTGGGTCCTACGAGCAGTACTTC.

This chain uses TRBV5-5 with TRBJ2-7, with no clear D. The CDR3 is 16 amino acids. The V gene lost 0 bases and the J gene lost 2 bases, with 15 bases spanning the gap. Germline CDR1 SGHKS, CDR2 YYEKEE (reference sequence). CDR3 bases: TGTGCCAGCAGCTTGGTTTTTGGCGCTGGGCCCTACGAGCAGTACTTC. Translated, it gives CASSLVFGAGPYEQYF.

A single count supports this clone. The rearrangement joins TRBV5-1 to TRBJ2-5, with TRBD1 identical over 11 bases. CDR3 length: 14 residues. Germline CDR1 is SGHRS and CDR2 is YFSETQ. V lost 4 bases, J lost 3 bases, and 2 bases stayed unmatched. This CDR3 reads CASSPGQGEETQYF. The DNA for the CDR3 is TGCGCCAGCAGCCCGGGACAGGGGGAAGAGACCCAGTACTTC.

The rearrangement joins TRBV5-1 to TRBJ1-1, with TRBD1 as a possible D gene (5 bases). The length of the CDR3 is 14 residues. V shed 0 bases and J shed 4 bases, with 10 bases lying between them. Germline V CDR1 and CDR2: SGHRS, YFSETQ. DNA for the CDR3: TGCGCCAGCAGCTTGGCAGGGATGGGCACTGAAGCTTTCTTT. This gives the protein CASSLAGMGTEAFF.

This sequence joins TRBV5-1 and TRBJ1-4; a weak D match, TRBD1 (5 bases). CDR1 and CDR2 (germline): SGHRS, YFSETQ. This CDR3 has 15 residues. V lost 4 bases to trimming and J lost 6 bases, with 16 bases between them. CDR3 sequence (DNA): TGCGCCAGCAGCCCCTCGGGGGAAAGGGATGAAAAACTGTTTTTT. As protein: CASSPSGERDEKLFF.